Following are 29 T cell receptor beta chains from one sample sequenced in a study of blood T cell repertoires in COVID-19. TCRdb keeps only in-frame clones here, not all; method: immunoSEQ multiplex PCR. The table lists 88,000 or so clones, around 86% of them singletons. The sequenced sample consisted of peripheral blood. The receptor set was obtained from a man aged 55 to 70 with acute or convalescent COVID-19.

The chain combines TRBV3-1 (or the pseudogene TRBV3-2) with TRBJ2-2; TRBD2 is a possible D gene (5 bases). The CDR3 sequence is 13 residues long. Trimming stripped 4 bases from V and 8 bases from J, with 11 bases between. The germline CDR1 and CDR2 sequences are LGHDT and YNNKEL (reference sequence). The CDR3, as DNA: TGTGCCAGCAGCCCTTCCAGGACTGGGGAGCTGTTTTTT. It codes for CASSPSRTGELFF.

The chain is built from TRBV4-3 and TRBJ2-7, with 14 bases that match TRBD2. Germline V gives CDR1 LGHNA, CDR2 YSLEER. V dropped 1 base and J dropped 2; count of bases not matched to a gene: 7. CDR3 length: 18 residues. The CDR3 here is CASSQGLAGGYTTYEQYF. The CDR3 nucleotides read TGCGCCAGCAGCCAAGGACTAGCGGGGGGGTATACAACCTACGAGCAGTACTTC.

The chain employs TRBV29-1 and TRBJ2-7, with D unresolved. CDR3 length: 11 residues. Trimming shortened V by 1 base and J by 6 bases, and 7 bases separated the two germline ends. CDR1 SQVTM and CDR2 ANQGSEA come from the germline V gene. The CDR3 protein is CSVEGVVEQYF. The CDR3, as DNA: TGCAGCGTTGAAGGAGTAGTCGAGCAGTACTTC.

The chain carries TRBV5-1 and TRBJ1-3; 7 bases align to TRBD1. This CDR3 region has 16 residues. V lost 4 bases to trimming and J lost 0 bases; unmatched junction nucleotides: 7. Germline-derived CDR1 and CDR2 are SGHRS and YFSETQ. The CDR3 DNA follows: TGCGCCAGCAGCAGTTCGACAGGGCACTCTGGAAACACCATATATTTT. Its translation: CASSSSTGHSGNTIYF.

The chain recombines TRBV4-1 with TRBJ2-1; TRBD2 is a possible D gene (6 bases). From germline, CDR1 is MGHRA and CDR2 YSYEKL. CDR3 size: 12 residues. V dropped 2 bases and J dropped 13 bases, with 12 bases sitting between them. This chain's CDR3 is CASSQLSGDQFF. The CDR3 nucleotides are TGCGCCAGCAGCCAATTATCGGGGGACCAGTTCTTC.

The chain joins TRBV19 to TRBJ2-3, with 12 bases identical to TRBD2. The CDR3 contains 15 residues. V lost 4 bases to trimming and J lost 6 bases; unmatched junction nucleotides: 5. Germline CDR1 reads LNHDA; CDR2 reads SQIVND (reference sequence). The CDR3 DNA reads TGTGCCAGTAGTACCACTAGCGGGGGGTTGGATACGCAGTATTTT. Encoded protein: CASSTTSGGLDTQYF.

The chain carries TRBV12-3 or TRBV12-4 and TRBJ1-2; 7 bases are a match to TRBD1. J gave up 6 bases and V 2 bases, and 3 bases lay outside the gene matches. The CDR3 contains 13 residues. In DNA, the CDR3 is TGTGCCAGCAGTTTACGACAGGGAGATGGCTACACCTTC. Translation gives CASSLRQGDGYTF.

The gene calls are TRBV4-3 and TRBJ1-2, with TRBD1 matching over 9 bases. This CDR3 spans 15 amino acids. V gave up 2 bases and J gave up 4 bases; unmatched junction bases: 5. Germline-derived CDR1 and CDR2 are LGHNA and YSLEER. The CDR3 reads CASSQPGQGFYGYTF. The CDR3, as DNA: TGCGCCAGCAGCCAACCCGGACAGGGGTTCTATGGCTACACCTTC.

The rearrangement joins TRBV19 to TRBJ2-7; TRBD2 agrees at 7 bases. The CDR3 extends over 15 amino acids. J gave up 4 bases and V 6 bases, and 12 bases lay outside the gene matches. Germline V gene data show CDR1 as LNHDA and CDR2 as SQIVND (reference sequence). CDR3 nucleotides: TGTGCCAGTAGACGGGATGGGCGGGGACTATACGAGCAGTACTTC. It yields the protein CASRRDGRGLYEQYF.

The chain combines TRBV11-2 with TRBJ1-2, with D possibly TRBD1 on 5 matching bases. The germline V and J ends were trimmed by 4 bases and 5 bases, with 17 bases remaining between them. This CDR3 contains 15 residues. The germline CDR1 and CDR2 sequences are SGHAT and FQNNGV. CDR3: CASSYLRGREYGYTF. CDR3 coding DNA: TGTGCCAGCAGCTACCTCCGGGGGAGGGAATATGGCTACACCTTC. Drawing the rest from reference TRBV11-2 and TRBJ1-2, the complete variable domain is EAGVAQSPRYKIIEKRQSVAFWCNPISGHATLYWYQQILGQGPKLLIQFQNNGVVDDSQLPKDRFSAERLKGVDSTLKIQPAKLEDSAVYLCASSYLRGREYGYTFGSGTRLTVV.

The V and J genes are TRBV7-9 and TRBJ2-5, with TRBD1 matching 8 bases. The CDR3 is 14 amino acids. Germline CDR1 and CDR2: SEHNR and FQNEAQ (reference sequence). V dropped 5 bases and J dropped 2; count of bases not matched to a gene: 4. CDR3 amino acids: CASSPWTGQETQYF. In nucleotides, the CDR3 is TGTGCCAGCAGCCCCTGGACAGGGCAAGAGACCCAGTACTTC.

This chain uses TRBV3-1 (or the pseudogene TRBV3-2) with TRBJ1-2, with 9 bases matching TRBD1. The ends lost 4 bases at V and 2 bases at J; junction bases unmatched: 2. CDR3 length: 14 residues. The germline V gene encodes CDR1 LGHDT and CDR2 YNNKEL (reference sequence). The CDR3 here is CASSLGQGNYGYTF. CDR3 in DNA: TGTGCCAGCAGCCTGGGACAGGGAAACTATGGCTACACCTTC.

The V gene is TRBV9, the J gene TRBJ2-3; 8 nucleotides agree with TRBD2. V shed 0 bases, J shed 3 bases, and the junction held 6 bases outside the gene matches. Per the germline V gene, CDR1 is SGDLS and CDR2 is YYNGEE. The CDR3 contains 16 residues. The CDR3 sequence is CASSVGSGGLTDTQYF. The CDR3, as DNA: TGTGCCAGCAGCGTAGGGAGCGGGGGCCTAACAGATACGCAGTATTTT.

The chain combines TRBV4-2 with TRBJ1-6; no reliable D call. Germline V gene sequence: CDR1 LGHNA, CDR2 YNFKEQ. V was cut by 1 base and J by 7 bases, with 11 bases left in between. This CDR3 has 15 amino acids. In DNA, the CDR3 is TGTGCCAGCAGCCAAGGGGCAAAAGAGAATTCACCCCTCCACTTT. It encodes CASSQGAKENSPLHF.

The chain carries TRBV5-1 and TRBJ2-5, with a weak D call TRBD1 (5 bases). The germline V gene encodes CDR1 SGHRS and CDR2 YFSETQ. Trimming cost V 6 bases and J 5 bases, with 11 bases left between them. This CDR3 has 12 amino acids. The CDR3 is CASMGRMETQYF. The CDR3 region has the DNA TGCGCCAGCATGGGGCGGATGGAGACCCAGTACTTC.

The chain has TRBV2 and TRBJ2-5; D is ambiguous. CDR1 is SNHLY and CDR2 is FYNNEI in the germline V gene. V was cut by 4 bases and J by 0 bases, with 3 bases left in between. The CDR3 is 12 amino acids. The CDR3, as DNA: TGTGCCAGCAGTGTCAACCAAGAGACCCAGTACTTC. Its protein is CASSVNQETQYF.

This clone is termed medium-sized (0.01 to 0.1%). V is TRBV11-1 and J is TRBJ2-2, with D unclear. CDR3 length: 16 residues. Germline V gene sequence: CDR1 SGHAT, CDR2 FQDESV (reference sequence). Trimming cost V 5 bases and J 2 bases, with 15 bases left between them. As DNA, the CDR3 is TGTGCCAGCAGCGATACCAGGCTGCTAAACACCGGGGAGCTGTTTTTT. This translates into CASSDTRLLNTGELFF.

The genes are TRBV5-1 and TRBJ2-7, with 12 nucleotides matching TRBD1. Losses at the gene ends were 2 bases for V and 6 bases for J; bases not matched to a gene: 6. Germline V gene sequence: CDR1 SGHRS, CDR2 YFSETQ. The CDR3 covers 15 residues. The CDR3 DNA sequence: TGCGCCAGCAGCTTTTTGGGGACAGGGGGCTTCGAGCAGTACTTC. It yields the protein CASSFLGTGGFEQYF.

This chain uses TRBV6-2 or TRBV6-3 with TRBJ1-1; 8 bases agree with TRBD1. The germline gives CDR1 MNHEY, CDR2 SVGEGT. Trimming removed 2 bases from V and 11 bases from J; junction bases left unmatched: 7. CDR3 length: 13 amino acids. CDR3 coding DNA: TGTGCCAGCAGTTACCCCCGGACAGGGTATGCTTTCTTT. This encodes CASSYPRTGYAFF.

CDR3 DNA sequence: TGTGCCAGCAGCTTAGGGGGGACTAGCGATGGGTTCTTC. Its protein product is CASSLGGTSDGFF. V gene TRBV7-3 combines with J gene TRBJ2-1, with 10 bases identical to TRBD2. This CDR3 region has 13 residues. V was clipped by 2 bases and J by 15 bases; unmatched bases: 7. Germline V gives CDR1 SGHTA, CDR2 FQGTGA.

The chain recombines TRBV7-9 with TRBJ1-2, with D possibly matching TRBD1 (5 bases). V was trimmed by 4 bases and J by 8 bases, leaving 8 bases between them. This CDR3 is built from 11 residues. Germline V CDR1 and CDR2: SEHNR, FQNEAQ (reference sequence). CDR3 DNA sequence: TGTGCCAGCAGCTGGGGGAGGGGCTACACCTTC. It encodes CASSWGRGYTF.

The CDR3 region has the DNA TGTGCCTGGAGTTTATGGGCAGGTGGTTCTACCTCTGGAAACACCATATATTTT. Its protein product is CAWSLWAGGSTSGNTIYF. The gene calls are TRBV30 and TRBJ1-3; D is undetermined. V lost 2 bases, J lost 0 bases, and 20 bases lay in between. The CDR3 loop spans 18 amino acids. The germline V gene has CDR1 GTSNPN and CDR2 SVGIG (reference sequence).

V gene TRBV25-1 combines with J gene TRBJ1-6; D gene unclear. CDR3 size: 12 residues. Trimming removed 4 bases from V and 9 bases from J, with 7 bases in between. Germline loops: CDR1 MGHDK, CDR2 SYGVNS. CDR3 residues: CASSGPGSPLHF. The CDR3 DNA follows: TGTGCCAGCAGTGGGCCTGGTTCACCCCTCCACTTT.

This clone was seen a handful of times. The chain uses TRBV6-4 and TRBJ2-3; possible D gene TRBD1, 6 bases. The CDR3 covers 15 residues. V lost 0 bases to trimming and J lost 3 bases, with 10 bases between them. Looked up from germline, CDR1 is MRHNA and CDR2 is SNTAGT. In nucleotides, the CDR3 is TGTGCCAGCAGTGACTCTGTAGGGGGAACAGATACGCAGTATTTT. It specifies CASSDSVGGTDTQYF.

This clone was found a few times. V and J are TRBV30 and TRBJ2-2, with 9 bases matching TRBD2. The germline CDR1 and CDR2 sequences are GTSNPN and SVGIG (reference sequence). With V trimmed by 4 bases and J by 4 bases, 7 bases remained unmatched. The CDR3 length is 15 residues. CDR3: CAWMQLAGATGELFF. The CDR3, as DNA: TGTGCCTGGATGCAACTAGCGGGTGCCACCGGGGAGCTGTTTTTT.

CDR3 residues: CASSPGQVYTEAFF. CDR3 nucleotides: TGTGCCAGTAGTCCGGGACAGGTTTATACTGAAGCTTTCTTT. This chain links TRBV19 with TRBJ1-1, with 8 nucleotides matching TRBD1. The CDR3 extends over 14 amino acids. The germline V gene has CDR1 LNHDA and CDR2 SQIVND (reference sequence). The V segment lost 5 bases and the J segment 5 bases; nucleotides outside the gene matches: 7.

V is TRBV6-5 and J is TRBJ2-2; 7 positions match TRBD2. CDR3 length equals 15 residues. V was pared by 5 bases and J by 6 bases, with 9 bases of the junction left unmatched. Germline V gene lookup returns CDR1 MNHEY and CDR2 SVGAGI. The CDR3 DNA reads as TGTGCCAGCAGTATTTTACTAGCGAGTTCCGGGGAGCTGTTTTTT. Translated: CASSILLASSGELFF.

There are a few counts of this clone. The chain is built from TRBV3-1 (or the pseudogene TRBV3-2) and TRBJ1-5; no definite D call. This CDR3 region has 14 residues. Germline assignment: CDR1 LGHDT and CDR2 YNNKEL (reference sequence). The V gene lost 0 bases and the J gene lost 7 bases, with 10 bases spanning the gap. CDR3 nucleotide sequence: TGTGCCAGCAGCCAAGATGCCAGCGGGCAGCCCCAGCATTTT. Its translation is CASSQDASGQPQHF.

The chain carries TRBV19 and TRBJ2-1, with D maybe TRBD2 (5 bases). Germline values: CDR1 LNHDA, CDR2 SQIVND (reference sequence). Trimming shortened V by 5 bases and J by 5 bases, and 10 bases separated the two germline ends. The CDR3 runs to 13 residues. CDR3 amino acids: CASSAGLNNEQFF. The CDR3 coding sequence is TGTGCCAGTAGTGCAGGACTTAACAATGAGCAGTTCTTC.